The clone carrying this TCR beta chain came up a few times. This CDR3 is 16 amino acids long. The V gene end was trimmed by 1 base and the J gene end by 5 bases; junction bases not matched to a gene: 9. CDR1 and CDR2 from the germline V gene are SGHVS and FNYEAQ. PCR involved 60 Vbeta and 13 Jbeta primers. Here immunoSEQ multiplex PCR was the method, and the copy in TCRdb shows in-frame clones only, minus some. The table records about 190,000 clones, roughly 73% of them present only once. This sample stems from a study of cytomegalovirus exposure and HLA in healthy donors. Sequencing was performed on PBMCs. The source of this sequence is a woman aged 25-40 years in good health and CMV-seropositive. The V call is TRBV7-6, the J call TRBJ2-3; 7 bases line up with TRBD1. The chain's CDR3 is CASSLESRGSGDTQYF. CDR3 bases: TGTGCCAGCAGCTTAGAGTCCAGGGGGTCTGGAGATACGCAGTATTTT.